This TCR beta chain was sequenced for a study of OX40 agonist ivuxolimab in advanced cancers. Whole-study results and caveats: At 0.1-3.0 mg/kg, partial responders had clonal expansion among the lowest observed. Dosing at 0.1 to 3.0 mg/kg was accompanied by clonal expansion of CD4+ and CD8+ blood T cells by week 6. Among some nonresponders, normalized T-cell clonal expansion was also low.

Sequencing was performed with immunoSEQ multiplex PCR; in TCRdb, only in-frame clones are kept and a portion is missing. The sample contains over 35,000 clones, 82% of which appear only once. Notes on this clone: Its target is not known.

Sequencing was performed on CD4+ or CD8+ T cells sorted from blood, taken in a trial of the OX40 agonist ivuxolimab. The sequence was collected from an adult with an advanced solid tumor such as melanoma, head and neck, liver or kidney cancer.

The CDR3 region has the DNA TGCGCCAGCAGCCAAGTGACTAGCGGGGCCACCGAGCAGTTCTTC. Protein sequence: CASSQVTSGATEQFF. The rearrangement uses TRBV4-1 and TRBJ2-1, with TRBD2 matching over 11 bases. V was clipped by 1 base and J by 10 bases; unmatched bases: 6. This CDR3 has 15 amino acids. Germline V gene lookup returns CDR1 MGHRA and CDR2 YSYEKL.